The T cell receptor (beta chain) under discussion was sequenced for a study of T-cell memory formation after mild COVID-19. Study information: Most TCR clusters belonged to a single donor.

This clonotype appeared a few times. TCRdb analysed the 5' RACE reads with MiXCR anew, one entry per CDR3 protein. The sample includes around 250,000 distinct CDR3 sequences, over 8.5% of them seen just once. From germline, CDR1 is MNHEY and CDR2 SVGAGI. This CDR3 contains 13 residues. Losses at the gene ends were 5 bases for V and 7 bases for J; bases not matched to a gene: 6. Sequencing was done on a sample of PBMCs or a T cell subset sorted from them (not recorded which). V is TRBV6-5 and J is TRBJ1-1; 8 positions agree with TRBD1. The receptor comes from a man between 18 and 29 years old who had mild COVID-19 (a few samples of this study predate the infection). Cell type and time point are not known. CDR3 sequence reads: CASSRQGTVEAFF. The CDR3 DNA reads TGTGCCAGCAGTCGACAGGGGACGGTTGAAGCTTTCTTT.